This TCR beta chain was captured in a study of T-cell reconstitution after alpha-beta-depleted transplantation in children. Study observations and caveats: The study reportedly traced alpha-beta T cells about two months after transplant to several hundred expanded graft clones.

Unique molecular identifiers were used to barcode this TCRbeta library. One entry per CDR3 protein results from TCRdb running MiXCR on the PCR reads. The sample has 97,000 or so distinct CDR3 sequences; approximately 5.4% are singletons. In its sample, this clonotype was seen many times. Its specificity is not known. V was clipped by 2 bases and J by 4 bases, with 7 bases between them. Germline V CDR1 and CDR2: LGHDT, YNNKEL (reference sequence). CDR3 length: 13 residues. The sample here was PBMCs, mostly from graft donor cells, taken 60 days after TCRalphabeta/CD19-depleted stem cell transplant. The clonotype originates from a female patient aged 2-9 years who had a stem cell transplant for Fanconi anemia, so the T cells may come from the graft donor. The chain carries TRBV3-1 and TRBJ2-3; a weak D match, TRBD1 (5 bases). In DNA form, the CDR3 reads TGTGCCAGCAGCCAACTGGGGCCAGATACGCAGTATTTT. Translated: CASSQLGPDTQYF.